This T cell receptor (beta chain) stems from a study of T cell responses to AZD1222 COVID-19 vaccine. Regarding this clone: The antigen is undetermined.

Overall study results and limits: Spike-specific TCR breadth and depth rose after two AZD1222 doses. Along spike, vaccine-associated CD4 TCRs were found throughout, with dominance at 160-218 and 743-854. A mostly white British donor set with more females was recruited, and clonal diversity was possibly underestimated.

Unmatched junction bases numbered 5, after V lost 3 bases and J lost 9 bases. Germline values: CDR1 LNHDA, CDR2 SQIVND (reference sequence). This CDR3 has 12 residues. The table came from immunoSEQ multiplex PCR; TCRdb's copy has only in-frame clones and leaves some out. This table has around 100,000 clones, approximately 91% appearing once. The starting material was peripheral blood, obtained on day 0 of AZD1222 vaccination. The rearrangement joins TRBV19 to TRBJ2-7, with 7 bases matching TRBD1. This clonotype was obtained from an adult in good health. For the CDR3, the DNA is TGTGCCAGTAGTATGGGACAGAGCGTGCAGTACTTC. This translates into CASSMGQSVQYF.